Below, one TCR beta chain is given with its context. Its antigen remains unidentified. This entry comes from a study of T cell responses to AZD1222 COVID-19 vaccine. TCRdb's copy holds only in-frame clones and misses some; the assay was immunoSEQ multiplex PCR. The repertoire holds 75,000 to 95,000 clones, with approximately 85% as singletons. Germline V gene data show CDR1 as LGHNA and CDR2 as YSLEER. CDR3 length: 17 amino acids. Unmatched junction bases numbered 17, after V lost 0 bases and J lost 11 bases. General observations from the study: Targeting of unmutated variant regions was reportedly seen in nearly half of spike-specific TCRs. Possibly, clonal diversity was underestimated; donors were largely white British and included more females. Vaccination with two AZD1222 doses was followed by a rise in Spike-specific TCR breadth and depth.

The sequence was collected from an adult in good health. The material was peripheral blood, obtained on day 0 of AZD1222 vaccination. The chain has TRBV4-3 and TRBJ1-2; 8 positions agree with TRBD1. In nucleotides, the CDR3 is TGCGCCAGCAGCCAAGACCACCGACAGGGGAATCTATTGTGGTACACCTTC. Protein: CASSQDHRQGNLLWYTF.